This T cell receptor beta chain was obtained from a study of naive and memory T cell subsets. The CDR3 is 11 residues long. The germline V gene has CDR1 SGDLS and CDR2 YYNGEE. The germline V and J ends were trimmed by 6 bases and 7 bases, with 8 bases remaining between them. Two oligonucleotides, mixed equimolar, formed the beta constant-region primer covering TRBC1 and TRBC2. TCRdb re-derived calls from the UMI-ligation and nested PCR reads in MiXCR, one entry per CDR3 protein. The sample has 130,000 to 150,000 distinct CDR3 sequences; about 18% are singletons. Cells stained for CD3, CD4, CD8, CD45RA, CD27 and viability were sorted into four CD45RA/CD27 subsets.

This receptor was taken from a human donor in good health. Sequencing was performed on naive CD4+ T cells from blood. The V and J genes are TRBV9 and TRBJ2-1; TRBD2 might be the D (5 bases). The CDR3 loop is CASKSGNEQFF. CDR3 nucleotides: TGTGCCAGCAAGTCGGGGAATGAGCAGTTCTTC.